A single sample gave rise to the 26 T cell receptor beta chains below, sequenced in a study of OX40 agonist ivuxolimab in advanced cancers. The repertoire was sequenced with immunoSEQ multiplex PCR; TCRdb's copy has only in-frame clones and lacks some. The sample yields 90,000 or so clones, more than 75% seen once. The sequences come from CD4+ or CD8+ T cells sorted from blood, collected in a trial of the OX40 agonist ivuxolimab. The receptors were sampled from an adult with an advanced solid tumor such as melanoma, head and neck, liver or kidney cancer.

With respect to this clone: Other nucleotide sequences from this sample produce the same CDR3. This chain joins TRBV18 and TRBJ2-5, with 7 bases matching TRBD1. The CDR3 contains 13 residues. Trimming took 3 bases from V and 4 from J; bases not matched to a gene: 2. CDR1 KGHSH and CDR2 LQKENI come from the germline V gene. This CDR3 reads CASSPGQRETQYF. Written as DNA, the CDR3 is TGTGCCAGCTCACCGGGACAGAGAGAGACCCAGTACTTC.

The CDR3 protein is CASSSGTGQFF. The CDR3 nucleotides are TGTGCCAGCTCATCCGGGACGGGGCAGTTCTTC. V usage is TRBV18 and J usage is TRBJ2-1; D possibly uses TRBD1 or TRBD2 (5 bases each). The germline V and J ends were trimmed by 5 bases and 12 bases, with 11 bases remaining between them. The CDR3 runs 11 residues. Per the germline V gene, CDR1 is KGHSH and CDR2 is LQKENI.

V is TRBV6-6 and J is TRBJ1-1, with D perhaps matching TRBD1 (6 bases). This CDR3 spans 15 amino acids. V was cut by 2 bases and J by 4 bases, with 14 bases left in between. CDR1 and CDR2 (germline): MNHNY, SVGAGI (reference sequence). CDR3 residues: CASSYGDRKGTEAFF. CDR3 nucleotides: TGTGCCAGCAGTTACGGAGACAGGAAGGGCACTGAAGCTTTCTTT.

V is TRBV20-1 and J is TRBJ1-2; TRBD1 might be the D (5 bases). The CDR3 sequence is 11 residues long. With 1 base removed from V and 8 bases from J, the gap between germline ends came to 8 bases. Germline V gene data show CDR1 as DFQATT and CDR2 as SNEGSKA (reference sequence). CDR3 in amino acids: CSARGDWGYTF. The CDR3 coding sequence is TGCAGTGCTAGAGGGGACTGGGGCTACACCTTC.

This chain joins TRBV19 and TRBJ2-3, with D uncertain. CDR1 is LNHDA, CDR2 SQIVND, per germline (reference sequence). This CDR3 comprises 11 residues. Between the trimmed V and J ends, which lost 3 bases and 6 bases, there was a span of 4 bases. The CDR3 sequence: CASSIKDTQYF. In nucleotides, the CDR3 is TGTGCCAGTAGTATTAAGGATACGCAGTATTTT.

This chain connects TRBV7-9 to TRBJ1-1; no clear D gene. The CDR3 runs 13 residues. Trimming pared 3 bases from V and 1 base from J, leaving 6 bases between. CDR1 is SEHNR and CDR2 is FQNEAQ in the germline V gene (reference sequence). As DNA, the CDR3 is TGTGCCAGCAGCTTCAGACAGAACACTGAAGCTTTCTTT. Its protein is CASSFRQNTEAFF.

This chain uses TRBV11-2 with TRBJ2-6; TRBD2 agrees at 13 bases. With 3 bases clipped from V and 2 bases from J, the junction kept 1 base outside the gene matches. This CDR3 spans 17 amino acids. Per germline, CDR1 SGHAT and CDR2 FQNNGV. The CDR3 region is CASSFGTSGTGANVLTF. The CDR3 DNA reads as TGTGCCAGCAGCTTCGGGACTAGCGGGACTGGGGCCAACGTCCTGACTTTC.

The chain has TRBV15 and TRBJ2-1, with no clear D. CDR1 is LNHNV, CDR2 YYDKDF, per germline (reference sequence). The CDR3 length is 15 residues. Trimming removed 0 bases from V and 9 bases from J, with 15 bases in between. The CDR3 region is CATSRDPKGLGEQFF. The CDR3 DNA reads TGTGCCACCAGCAGAGATCCTAAGGGCCTCGGTGAGCAGTTCTTC. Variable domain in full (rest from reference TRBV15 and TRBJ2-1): DAMVIQNPRYQVTQFGKPVTLSCSQTLNHNVMYWYQQKSSQAPKLLFHYYDKDFNNEADTPDNFQSRRPNTSFCFLDIRSPGLGDTAMYLCATSRDPKGLGEQFFGPGTRLTVL.

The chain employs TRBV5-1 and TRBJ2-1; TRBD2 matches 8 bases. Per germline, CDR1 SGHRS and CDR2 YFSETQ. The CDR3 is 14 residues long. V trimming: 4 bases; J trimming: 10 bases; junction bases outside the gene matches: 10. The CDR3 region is CASSKDTGTREQFF. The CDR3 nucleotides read TGCGCCAGCAGCAAAGACACCGGGACTAGGGAGCAGTTCTTC.

The CDR3 DNA reads as TGTGCCAGCAGCTTGGCCGGGCCTGGAGTCTATGGCTACACCTTC. This codes for CASSLAGPGVYGYTF. V usage is TRBV5-4 and J usage is TRBJ1-2; D is undetermined. This CDR3 spans 15 amino acids. Germline V lookup: CDR1 SGHNT, CDR2 YYREEE (reference sequence). The V gene lost 0 bases and the J gene lost 4 bases, with 13 bases spanning the gap.

CDR3 residues: CASSIEHRAHQETQYF. For the CDR3, the DNA is TGTGCCAGTAGTATAGAACACAGGGCCCATCAAGAGACCCAGTACTTC. This chain connects TRBV19 to TRBJ2-5, with a weak D call TRBD1 (6 bases). Between the trimmed V and J ends, which lost 0 bases and 2 bases, there was a span of 13 bases. CDR3 length: 16 residues. Looked up from germline, CDR1 is LNHDA and CDR2 is SQIVND (reference sequence).

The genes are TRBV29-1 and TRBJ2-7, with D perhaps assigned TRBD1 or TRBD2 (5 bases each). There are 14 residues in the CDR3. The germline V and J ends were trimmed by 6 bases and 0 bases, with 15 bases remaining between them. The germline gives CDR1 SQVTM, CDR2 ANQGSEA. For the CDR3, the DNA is TGCAGCGTGGAACTGGATGGGGGCTCCTACGAGCAGTACTTC. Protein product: CSVELDGGSYEQYF.

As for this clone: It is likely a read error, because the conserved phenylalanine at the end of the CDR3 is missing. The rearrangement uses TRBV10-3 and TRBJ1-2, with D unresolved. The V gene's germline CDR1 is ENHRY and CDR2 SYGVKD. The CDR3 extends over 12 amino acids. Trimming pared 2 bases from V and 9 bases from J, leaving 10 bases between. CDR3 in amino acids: CAISENTDRYTS. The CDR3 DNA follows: TGTGCCATCAGTGAGAACACTGATCGCTACACCTCC.

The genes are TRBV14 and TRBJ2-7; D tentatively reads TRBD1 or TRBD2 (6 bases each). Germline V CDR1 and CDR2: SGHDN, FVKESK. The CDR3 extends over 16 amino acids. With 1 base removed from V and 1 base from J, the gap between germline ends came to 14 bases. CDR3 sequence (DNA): TGTGCCAGCAGCCAAGGAGGGGGACTGACATCCTACGAGCAGTACTTC. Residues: CASSQGGGLTSYEQYF.

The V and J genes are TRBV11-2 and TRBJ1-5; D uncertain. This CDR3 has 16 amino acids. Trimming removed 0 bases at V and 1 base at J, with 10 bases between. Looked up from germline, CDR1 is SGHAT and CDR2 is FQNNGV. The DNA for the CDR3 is TGTGCCAGCAGCTTAGATCATAGGGTAAGCAATCAGCCCCAGCATTTT. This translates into CASSLDHRVSNQPQHF.

The CDR3 is CASSQDSVYEQYF. In DNA form, the CDR3 reads TGTGCCAGCAGCCAAGATTCTGTCTACGAGCAGTACTTC. V is TRBV14 and J is TRBJ2-7; D is ambiguous. Germline V gene sequence: CDR1 SGHDN, CDR2 FVKESK. The length of the CDR3 is 13 residues. The V gene lost 0 bases and the J gene lost 3 bases, with 6 bases spanning the gap.

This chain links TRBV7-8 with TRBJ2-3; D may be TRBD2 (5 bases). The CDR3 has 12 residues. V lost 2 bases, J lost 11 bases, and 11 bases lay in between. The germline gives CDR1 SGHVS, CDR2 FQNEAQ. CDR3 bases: TGTGCCAGCAGCTTATCTGAGGGTTGGCAGTATTTT. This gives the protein CASSLSEGWQYF.

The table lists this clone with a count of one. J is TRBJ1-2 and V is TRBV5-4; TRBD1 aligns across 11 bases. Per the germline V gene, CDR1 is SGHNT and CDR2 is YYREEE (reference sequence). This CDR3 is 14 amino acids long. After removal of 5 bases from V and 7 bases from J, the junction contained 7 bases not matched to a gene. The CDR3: CASSSPGQGGGYTF. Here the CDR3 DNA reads TGTGCCAGCAGTTCACCGGGACAGGGGGGTGGCTACACCTTC.

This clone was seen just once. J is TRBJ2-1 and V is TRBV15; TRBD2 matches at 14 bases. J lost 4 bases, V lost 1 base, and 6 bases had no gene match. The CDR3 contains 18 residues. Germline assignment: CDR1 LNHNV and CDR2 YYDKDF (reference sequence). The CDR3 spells CATSRGRTSGGSYNEQFF. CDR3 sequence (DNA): TGTGCCACCAGCAGAGGTCGGACTAGCGGGGGGTCTTACAATGAGCAGTTCTTC.

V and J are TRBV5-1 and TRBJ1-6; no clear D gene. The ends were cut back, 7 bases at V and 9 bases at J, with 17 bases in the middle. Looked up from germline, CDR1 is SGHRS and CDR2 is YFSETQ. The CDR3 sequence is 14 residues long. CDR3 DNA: TGCGCCAGCCGACCAGAAGGGATAGCTTCACCCCTCCACTTT. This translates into CASRPEGIASPLHF.

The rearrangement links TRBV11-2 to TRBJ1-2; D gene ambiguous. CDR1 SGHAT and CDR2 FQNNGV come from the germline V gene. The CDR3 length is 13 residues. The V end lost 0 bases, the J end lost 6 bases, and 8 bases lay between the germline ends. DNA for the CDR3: TGTGCCAGCAGCTTAGATAGGGCGGATGGCTACACCTTC. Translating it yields CASSLDRADGYTF.

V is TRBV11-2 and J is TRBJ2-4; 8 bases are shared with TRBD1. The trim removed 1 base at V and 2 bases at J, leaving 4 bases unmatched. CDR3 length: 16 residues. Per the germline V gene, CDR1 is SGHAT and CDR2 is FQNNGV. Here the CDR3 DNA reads TGTGCCAGCAGCTTAGTTGGACAGGGCTCCAAAAACATTCAGTACTTC. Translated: CASSLVGQGSKNIQYF.

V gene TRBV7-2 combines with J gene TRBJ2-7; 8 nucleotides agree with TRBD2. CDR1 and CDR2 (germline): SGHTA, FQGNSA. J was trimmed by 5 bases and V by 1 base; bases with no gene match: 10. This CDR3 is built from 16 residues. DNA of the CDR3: TGTGCCAGCAGCTTAGTGGTGGCGGGGGGCGTCGACGAGCAGTACTTC. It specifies CASSLVVAGGVDEQYF.

This CDR3 reads CASSLERRLGNTIYF. Written as DNA, the CDR3 is TGTGCCAGCAGCTTAGAGAGGCGGCTGGGAAACACCATATATTTT. This chain links TRBV11-1 with TRBJ1-3; unclear D gene. The germline V and J ends were trimmed by 1 base and 4 bases, with 11 bases remaining between them. This CDR3 has 15 residues. Germline V lookup: CDR1 SGHAT, CDR2 FQDESV (reference sequence).

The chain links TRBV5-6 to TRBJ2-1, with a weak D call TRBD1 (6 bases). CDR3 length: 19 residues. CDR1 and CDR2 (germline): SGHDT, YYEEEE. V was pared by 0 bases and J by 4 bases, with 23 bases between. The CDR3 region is CASSLVGAVGDLRYNEQFF. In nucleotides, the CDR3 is TGTGCCAGCAGCTTGGTGGGGGCGGTAGGCGACTTAAGGTACAATGAGCAGTTCTTC.

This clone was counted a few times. The CDR3 nucleotides read TGTGCCAGCAGCCTAGGGGATGAGACCCAGTACTTC. Amino acids: CASSLGDETQYF. The chain is built from TRBV7-9 and TRBJ2-5; weak D call: TRBD1 (5 bases). The CDR3 totals 12 residues. Trimming pared 5 bases from V and 5 bases from J, leaving 9 bases between. Germline assignment: CDR1 SEHNR and CDR2 FQNEAQ (reference sequence).